The T cell receptor beta chain described here comes from a study of T cells in localized non-small cell lung cancer. Assay: immunoSEQ multiplex PCR; the TCRdb copy retains only in-frame clones and omits some. This table holds about 46,000 clones, around 81% found once. The CDR3 contains 16 residues. Germline CDR1 and CDR2: SNHLY and FYNNEI. About this clone: The antigen is not known. One junction end disagrees with the germline gene, perhaps due to a read error.

Whole-study results and caveats: A denser population of T cells in blood accompanied longer overall survival. Of the tissues analyzed, uninvolved adjacent lung showed maximal T cell clonality, greater than tumor. Sequencing was limited to one tumor region, leaving the possibility of heterogeneity open. Among the top 100 tumor clones, a median around 50 appeared in adjacent lung.

The sequenced sample was peripheral blood mononuclear cells, obtained before any cancer treatment. The clonotype comes from a man aged 35-69 years with stage III lung adenocarcinoma. V gene TRBV2 combines with J gene TRBJ2-7; 8 nucleotides line up with TRBD2. CDR3 DNA sequence: TGTGCCAGCAGGGAAGGACTAGCCTGGAACTCCTACGAGCAGTACTTC. Translation: CASREGLAWNSYEQYF.